The 14 T cell receptor beta chains below all came from one sample that was sequenced in a study of immune evolution from preneoplasia to lung adenocarcinoma. Profiled with immunoSEQ multiplex PCR; TCRdb holds only in-frame clones, not every one. Of 8,000 to 9,500 clones listed, about 72% were seen once; the top ten hold just over 9%. Sequenced material: FFPE minimally invasive lung adenocarcinoma tissue. These receptors originate from a donor aged 70 or over with lung adenocarcinoma.

This clone was counted between two and nine times. This CDR3 is CASQDAMNTEAFF. The DNA for the CDR3 is TGTGCCAGTCAGGACGCAATGAACACTGAAGCTTTCTTT. The chain employs TRBV27 and TRBJ1-1; no definite D call. Germline lookup yields CDR1 MNHEY and CDR2 SMNVEV (reference sequence). V was cut by 9 bases and J by 0 bases, with 11 bases left in between. This CDR3 is built from 13 residues.

The V and J genes are TRBV7-2 and TRBJ1-2, with TRBD1 identical over 9 bases. The CDR3 runs 15 residues. V lost 4 bases to trimming and J lost 2 bases; unmatched junction nucleotides: 5. Looked up from germline, CDR1 is SGHTA and CDR2 is FQGNSA. This CDR3 reads CASSYRGTGNYGYTF. The CDR3 DNA is TGTGCCAGCAGCTACCGTGGGACAGGGAACTATGGCTACACCTTC. Full variable domain (missing parts from reference TRBV7-2 and TRBJ1-2): GAGVSQSPSNKVTEKGKDVELRCDPISGHTALYWYRQSLGQGLEFLIYFQGNSAPDKSGLPSDRFSAERTGGSVSTLTIQRTQQEDSAVYLCASSYRGTGNYGYTFGSGTRLTVV.

V usage is TRBV19 and J usage is TRBJ1-5, with D possibly TRBD1 on 6 matching bases. Germline V gene lookup returns CDR1 LNHDA and CDR2 SQIVND (reference sequence). This CDR3 has 15 residues. The V and J ends lost 4 bases and 1 base respectively, with 11 bases between them. The CDR3 nucleotides read TGTGCCAGTAGTACGGGGGGCTCAAGCAATCAGCCCCAGCATTTT. It yields the protein CASSTGGSSNQPQHF.

This chain links TRBV4-1 with TRBJ2-5, with TRBD2 matching over 8 bases. Trimming at V came to 0 bases and at J to 2 bases, leaving 11 bases not matched to a gene. Germline CDR1 MGHRA, CDR2 YSYEKL. The CDR3 extends over 18 amino acids. The CDR3 loop is CASSQDPSGSVRQETQYF. In DNA, the CDR3 is TGCGCCAGCAGCCAAGATCCAAGCGGGAGCGTGAGACAAGAGACCCAGTACTTC.

V is TRBV6-5 and J is TRBJ2-7; TRBD1 matches 8 bases. From germline, CDR1 is MNHEY and CDR2 SVGAGI. V was pared by 1 base and J by 2 bases, with 1 base of the junction left unmatched. The CDR3 contains 14 residues. The DNA for the CDR3 is TGTGCCAGCAGTTACTTACAGGGGGCCTACGAGCAGTACTTC. This encodes CASSYLQGAYEQYF.

The CDR3 bases are TGTGCCAGCAGCGTAAACACAGACGGTGGCTACACCTTC. Its protein product is CASSVNTDGGYTF. This chain joins TRBV9 and TRBJ1-2; unclear D gene. Looked up from germline, CDR1 is SGDLS and CDR2 is YYNGEE. The CDR3 length is 13 residues. V lost 1 base, J lost 7 bases, and 11 bases lay in between.

The sample holds one count of this clone. The chain uses TRBV10-3 and TRBJ2-7; a possible D gene is TRBD1 (6 bases). Germline lookup yields CDR1 ENHRY and CDR2 SYGVKD. The V and J ends lost 3 bases and 5 bases respectively, with 17 bases between them. This CDR3 has 15 amino acids. The CDR3 bases are TGTGCCATCAGTGACCCCGTGAGCAGGGGCGACGAGCAGTACTTC. It translates to CAISDPVSRGDEQYF.

The chain has TRBV6-5 and TRBJ2-7; TRBD2 agrees at 13 bases. The CDR3 runs to 15 residues. Trimming cost V 1 base and J 6 bases; bases outside gene matches: 3. Germline V gene sequence: CDR1 MNHEY, CDR2 SVGAGI. The CDR3 here is CASSYYGLAGVEQYF. Here the CDR3 DNA reads TGTGCCAGCAGTTACTACGGACTAGCGGGAGTCGAGCAGTACTTC.

This chain connects TRBV11-2 to TRBJ2-7, with 7 nucleotides matching TRBD2. V lost 4 bases to trimming and J lost 0 bases; unmatched junction nucleotides: 12. CDR1 and CDR2 (germline): SGHAT, FQNNGV. CDR3 size: 17 residues. CDR3 sequence: CASSSPAGTGGSYEQYF. The CDR3 DNA sequence: TGTGCCAGCAGCTCCCCGGCCGGGACGGGGGGCTCCTACGAGCAGTACTTC.

This clone was seen more than once but under ten times. The chain couples TRBV7-9 to TRBJ1-4; no firm D call. The CDR3 consists of 15 residues. V lost 7 bases to trimming and J lost 0 bases, with 12 bases between them. CDR1 is SEHNR, CDR2 FQNEAQ, per germline (reference sequence). CDR3 protein: CASNLGEATNEKLFF. The CDR3 DNA sequence: TGTGCCAGCAACCTAGGTGAAGCAACTAATGAAAAACTGTTTTTT. Full variable domain (missing parts from reference TRBV7-9 and TRBJ1-4): DTGVSQNPRHKITKRGQNVTFRCDPISEHNRLYWYRQTLGQGPEFLTYFQNEAQLEKSRLLSDRFSAERPKGSFSTLEIQRTEQGDSAMYLCASNLGEATNEKLFFGSGTQLSVL.

This sequence joins TRBV5-1 and TRBJ2-7; 8 bases match TRBD2. Looked up from germline, CDR1 is SGHRS and CDR2 is YFSETQ. This CDR3 has 15 residues. J lost 1 base, V lost 0 bases, and 3 bases had no gene match. The CDR3, as DNA: TGCGCCAGCAGCTTGGGGCCTAGCGGGTCCTACGAGCAGTACTTC. Its protein product is CASSLGPSGSYEQYF. The variable domain in full, completed from reference TRBV5-1 and TRBJ2-7, reads KAGVTQTPRYLIKTRGQQVTLSCSPISGHRSVSWYQQTPGQGLQFLFEYFSETQRNKGNFPGRFSGRQFSNSRSEMNVSTLELGDSALYLCASSLGPSGSYEQYFGPGTRLTVT.

There are a few counts of this clone. The chain joins TRBV28 to TRBJ1-2; perhaps TRBD1 as D (5 bases). The ends were cut back, 10 bases at V and 8 bases at J, with 11 bases in the middle. This CDR3 has 10 amino acids. Germline CDR1 reads MDHEN; CDR2 reads SYDVKM. The DNA of the CDR3 is TGTGCCATCCCCGCAGGGGGCTACACCTTC. As protein: CAIPAGGYTF.

The J gene is TRBJ1-1, the V gene TRBV2, with D unresolved. V lost 5 bases, J lost 1 base, and 8 bases lay in between. Germline V gene data show CDR1 as SNHLY and CDR2 as FYNNEI. The CDR3 is 13 amino acids. The CDR3 here is CASSKDWNTEAFF. The CDR3 nucleotides read TGTGCCAGCAGTAAAGACTGGAACACTGAAGCTTTCTTT.

In its sample, this clone was seen a few times. This rearrangement joins TRBV2 to TRBJ2-1, with a tentative D call TRBD2 (6 bases). Trimming cost V 5 bases and J 7 bases, with 15 bases left between them. CDR3 length: 14 amino acids. Germline-derived CDR1 and CDR2 are SNHLY and FYNNEI. This CDR3 is CASSRGRTSNEQFF. CDR3 DNA sequence: TGTGCCAGCAGTCGTGGGAGGACAAGTAATGAGCAGTTCTTC.